Reported below is one T cell receptor beta chain. Its antigen remains undetermined. Qualities for individual bases were not recorded, and no much larger clone is one base off. The CDR3 starts with the cysteine, ends with the phenylalanine, and has 14 residues. Only the CDR3 DNA is retained, 42 bases long and in frame from the first base. The germline V gene (reference sequence) sets CDR1 to LNHDA and CDR2 to SQIVND. V has 8 bases trimmed and J has 0 bases trimmed; junction bases matching no gene number 4. TCRbeta CDR3 regions were amplified from genomic DNA using the immunoSEQ Assay, a bias-controlled multiplex PCR. In the original analysis: The number of nucleated cells in each sample was estimated by amplification of reference gene primers within the assay. To quantify the absolute abundance of each unique TCRbeta CDR3 rearrangement, sequence reads were collapsed and filtered. For each sample, productive Simpson clonality was calculated by taking the square root of Simpson's diversity index across productive rearrangements. What TCRdb holds here is the immuneACCESS table cut down to in-frame rearrangements. Part of the clones is not present; checked against another copy, under half of the missing clones reflect an unresolved V gene, and the others are unexplained. V, J and clone size reflect that table, while D and trimming were determined from the DNA. This sample gives fewer than 350,000 clones in total; 80% to 95% of them show up just once. Roughly 2.8% of the sample is taken by the ten largest.

Enrolling through a virtual design, the prospective study's participants ranged in age from roughly 18 to 89 years and lived across around 25 United States geographic areas. In the prospective study, cohorts were assigned on the basis of participant-reported clinical history obtained from a screening survey and a study questionnaire. Exposed participants had been in contact, within 2 weeks of entering the study, with a person who had a PCR-confirmed or clinician-diagnosed case of COVID-19. In the prospective study, mobile phlebotomists collected whole blood, serum and a nasopharyngeal or oropharyngeal swab from each participant. Participants in the prospective study had the option to provide additional blood draws and questionnaires over a 2-month period. Blood samples from the prospective study were shipped frozen or at room temperature prior to DNA extraction. This sample was taken from a study of blood T cell repertoires in COVID-19 (dated by TCRdb to about 2020). Describing the broader study: Collaborator samples came from the United States, Italy and Spain and covered acute and convalescent phases of COVID-19. A freely available public database, intended as a resource for researchers studying the immune response to SARS-CoV-2, is where the repertoires were released. Samples came from the ongoing ImmuneRACE study (first 160 participants) plus 1,254 subjects from 6 global collaborators. Where available, HLA class I and class II types were taken from metadata supplied by the sample provider and were not determined by assay-based typing. The dataset comprised deeply sampled blood TCRbeta repertoires from subjects exposed to, actively infected with, or recovered from COVID-19. The prospective study material was composed of cDNA or gDNA derived from T cells, B-cell-depleted T cells, or PBMCs. A de-identified subject ID, COVID-19 status, age in years and sex were almost always included in the sample metadata. What the research found in general, with its limitations: How much clinical and demographic metadata was included differed by source and by participant, and the metadata was provided uncurated.

Recombination joined TRBV19 with TRBJ1-3; 7 of the junction bases match TRBD1. The sequencing sample was made of PBMCs or T cells enriched from blood (not recorded which). The TCR originated in a man aged 35 to 55 who had been exposed to COVID-19. Here the CDR3 is given as CASSGQHSGNTIYF. The DNA is TGTGCCAGTTCGGGACAGCACTCTGGAAACACCATATATTTT.